A selection of T cell receptor beta chains follows, all from one sample in a study of blood T cells in healthy people across ages. TCRdb re-called the 5' RACE reads with MiXCR, one entry per CDR3 protein. The sample lists 650,000 to 700,000 distinct CDR3 sequences, approximately 52% occurring once. Input material: blood. These receptors all come from an elderly woman in good health. The CDR3 runs from the conserved cysteine through the conserved F or W. A D gene is named only where the DNA matches it firmly. Clone size, where shown, is once, few, many, or a class for clones that have expanded.

d_gene: TRBD1; v_gene: TRBV13; abundance: -; j_gene: TRBJ1-2; CDR3nt: TGTGCCAGCAGCTTAGTGGGGGAGACAGGGGGCTCCTATGGCTACACCTTC; CDR3aa: CASSLVGETGGSYGYTF
d_gene: -; v_gene: TRBV4-2; abundance: -; j_gene: TRBJ2-7; CDR3nt: TGTACCAGCAGCCAAGATCAGGGGCTCTACGAGCAGTACTTC; CDR3aa: CTSSQDQGLYEQYF
d_gene: -; v_gene: TRBV20-1; abundance: -; j_gene: TRBJ2-3; CDR3nt: TGCAGTGCAAGCCCCGGAAATACGCAGTATTTT; CDR3aa: CSASPGNTQYF
d_gene: -; v_gene: TRBV5-1; abundance: many; j_gene: TRBJ2-1; CDR3nt: TGCGCCAGCAGCTCCTCCTCGGCGGGATCGTACAATGAGCAGTTCTTC; CDR3aa: CASSSSSAGSYNEQFF
d_gene: -; v_gene: TRBV6-2/TRBV6-3; abundance: many; j_gene: TRBJ1-2; CDR3nt: TGTGCCAGCAACACAAACTATGGCTACACCTTC; CDR3aa: CASNTNYGYTF
d_gene: TRBD2; v_gene: TRBV7-3; abundance: many; j_gene: TRBJ2-3; CDR3nt: TGTGCCAGCAGCTTAAGGGAGGGCGATACGCAGTATTTT; CDR3aa: CASSLREGDTQYF
d_gene: -; v_gene: TRBV18; abundance: few; j_gene: TRBJ1-6; CDR3nt: TGTGCCAGCTCACCGGCAGGGGTCAATAATTCACCCCTCCACTTT; CDR3aa: CASSPAGVNNSPLHF
d_gene: TRBD2; v_gene: TRBV28; abundance: -; j_gene: TRBJ2-1; CDR3nt: TGTGCCAGCTCTAGCGGAAGAAACTACAATGAGCAGTTCTTC; CDR3aa: CASSSGRNYNEQFF
d_gene: TRBD2; v_gene: TRBV7-3; abundance: -; j_gene: TRBJ2-1; CDR3nt: TGTGCCAGCAGCCACCCAAGTAGCGGGAGGGCCCCCTCCTACAATGAGCAGTTCTTC; CDR3aa: CASSHPSSGRAPSYNEQFF
d_gene: -; v_gene: TRBV6-5; abundance: -; j_gene: TRBJ2-5; CDR3nt: TGTGCCAGCAGTTTGCAGGGACGCCGGGGTGAGACCCAGTACTTC; CDR3aa: CASSLQGRRGETQYF
d_gene: TRBD2; v_gene: TRBV20-1; abundance: -; j_gene: TRBJ2-1; CDR3nt: TGCAGTGCTGACCCCTCTAGCGGGAGAGGGTATGAGCAGTTCTTC; CDR3aa: CSADPSSGRGYEQFF
d_gene: TRBD2; v_gene: TRBV2; abundance: -; j_gene: TRBJ2-3; CDR3nt: TGTGCCAGCAGTCCTAGCGGAGCTAGCACAGATACGCAGTATTTT; CDR3aa: CASSPSGASTDTQYF
d_gene: -; v_gene: TRBV7-9; abundance: -; j_gene: TRBJ1-1; CDR3nt: TGTGCCAGCAGCTTAGACGGGGTAATGAACACTGAAGCTTTCTTT; CDR3aa: CASSLDGVMNTEAFF
d_gene: -; v_gene: TRBV6-6; abundance: many; j_gene: TRBJ2-2; CDR3nt: TGTGCCAGCAGTTACCTGACCACCGGGGAGCTGTTTTTT; CDR3aa: CASSYLTTGELFF
d_gene: -; v_gene: TRBV24-1; abundance: -; j_gene: TRBJ1-2; CDR3nt: TGTGCCACCAGTGATCCGAACGTACAGGGAATCAATGGCTACACCTTC; CDR3aa: CATSDPNVQGINGYTF
d_gene: -; v_gene: TRBV20-1; abundance: many; j_gene: TRBJ1-4; CDR3nt: TGCAGTGCTACGGGACGGGAAAATGAAAAACTGTTTTTT; CDR3aa: CSATGRENEKLFF
d_gene: -; v_gene: TRBV21-1; abundance: many; j_gene: TRBJ2-3; CDR3nt: TGTGCCAGCAGCAAAGGTCCCGGGACAGGGGTCGGCACAGATACGCAGTATTTT; CDR3aa: CASSKGPGTGVGTDTQYF
d_gene: -; v_gene: TRBV20-1; abundance: -; j_gene: TRBJ2-3; CDR3nt: TGCAGTGCTAGAGATGCGGGGTCAGATACGCAGTATTTT; CDR3aa: CSARDAGSDTQYF
d_gene: -; v_gene: TRBV9; abundance: many; j_gene: TRBJ2-7; CDR3nt: TGTGCCAGCAGCGTAGATGGCAGTTCCTACGAGCAGTACTTC; CDR3aa: CASSVDGSSYEQYF
d_gene: -; v_gene: TRBV7-4; abundance: -; j_gene: TRBJ2-1; CDR3nt: TGTGCCAGCAGCTTTCGGGATGGCGAGCAGTTCTTC; CDR3aa: CASSFRDGEQFF
d_gene: -; v_gene: TRBV2; abundance: -; j_gene: TRBJ2-2; CDR3nt: TGTGCCAGCAGTCCCTTTCTTTCAGCCGTGAACACCGGGGAGCTGTTTTTT; CDR3aa: CASSPFLSAVNTGELFF
d_gene: TRBD2; v_gene: TRBV27; abundance: -; j_gene: TRBJ2-1; CDR3nt: TGTGCCAGCAGTCCCCGGGCTAGCGGGGGAACCTACAATGAGCAGTTCTTC; CDR3aa: CASSPRASGGTYNEQFF
d_gene: -; v_gene: TRBV5-1; abundance: once; j_gene: TRBJ1-1; CDR3nt: TGCGCCAGCAGCTTGGGGGTGATATGGGACACTGAAGCTTTCTTT; CDR3aa: CASSLGVIWDTEAFF
d_gene: TRBD1; v_gene: TRBV20-1; abundance: -; j_gene: TRBJ2-5; CDR3nt: TGCAGTGCTAGTATCGCAGGGGGTCGAGAGACCCAGTACTTC; CDR3aa: CSASIAGGRETQYF
d_gene: TRBD1; v_gene: TRBV6-5; abundance: few; j_gene: TRBJ1-2; CDR3nt: TGTGCCAGCAGTTACCGGGACAGGGGGGGGTATGGCTACACCTTC; CDR3aa: CASSYRDRGGYGYTF
d_gene: TRBD2; v_gene: TRBV2; abundance: many; j_gene: TRBJ2-1; CDR3nt: TGTGCCAGCACCCAACTAGCGGAGCAGTTCTTC; CDR3aa: CASTQLAEQFF
d_gene: -; v_gene: TRBV7-2; abundance: few; j_gene: TRBJ2-2; CDR3nt: TGTGCCAGCAGCTTGGGGCCCACCACAAGTACGACCGGGGAGCTGTTTTTT; CDR3aa: CASSLGPTTSTTGELFF
d_gene: -; v_gene: TRBV7-9; abundance: few; j_gene: TRBJ1-5; CDR3nt: TGTGCCAGCAGCTTAGGTTCTGCGGTTCAGCCCCAGCATTTT; CDR3aa: CASSLGSAVQPQHF
d_gene: TRBD2; v_gene: TRBV25-1; abundance: -; j_gene: TRBJ2-7; CDR3nt: TGTGCCAGCAGAACTAGCGGGCTAACCTACGAGCAGTACTTC; CDR3aa: CASRTSGLTYEQYF
d_gene: -; v_gene: TRBV7-2; abundance: -; j_gene: TRBJ2-3; CDR3nt: TGTGCCAGCAGCCCGGGACTCTACACAGATACGCAGTATTTT; CDR3aa: CASSPGLYTDTQYF
d_gene: -; v_gene: TRBV20-1; abundance: -; j_gene: TRBJ2-5; CDR3nt: TGCAGTGCTAGAGATCCTAGGACATCGGAGACCCAGTACTTC; CDR3aa: CSARDPRTSETQYF
d_gene: -; v_gene: TRBV11-2; abundance: -; j_gene: TRBJ2-6; CDR3nt: TGTGCCAGCAGACTAGTGAACTCTGGGGCCAACGTCCTGACTTTC; CDR3aa: CASRLVNSGANVLTF
d_gene: -; v_gene: TRBV27; abundance: few; j_gene: TRBJ2-3; CDR3nt: TGTGCCAGCAGCCGACTTGAGACACAGTATTTT; CDR3aa: CASSRLETQYF
d_gene: -; v_gene: TRBV20-1; abundance: many; j_gene: TRBJ2-4; CDR3nt: TGCAGTGCTAGACCCGGGAGTCAGGACATTCAGTACTTC; CDR3aa: CSARPGSQDIQYF
d_gene: -; v_gene: TRBV20-1; abundance: -; j_gene: TRBJ2-3; CDR3nt: TGCAGTGCTAGAGCTTGGGATACGCAGTATTTT; CDR3aa: CSARAWDTQYF
d_gene: -; v_gene: TRBV12-3/TRBV12-4; abundance: -; j_gene: TRBJ2-2; CDR3nt: TGTGCCAGCAGTTTGTTGGCGCTGCCGAACACCGGGGAGCTGTTTTTT; CDR3aa: CASSLLALPNTGELFF
d_gene: -; v_gene: TRBV12-3/TRBV12-4; abundance: -; j_gene: TRBJ2-7; CDR3nt: TGTGCCTCGGGGGCCTTCGGGTCCTACGAGCAGTACTTC; CDR3aa: CASGAFGSYEQYF
d_gene: -; v_gene: TRBV5-1; abundance: many; j_gene: TRBJ2-5; CDR3nt: TGCGCCAGCAGCTTTAATGTTGGGGGTTGGGAGACCCAGTACTTC; CDR3aa: CASSFNVGGWETQYF